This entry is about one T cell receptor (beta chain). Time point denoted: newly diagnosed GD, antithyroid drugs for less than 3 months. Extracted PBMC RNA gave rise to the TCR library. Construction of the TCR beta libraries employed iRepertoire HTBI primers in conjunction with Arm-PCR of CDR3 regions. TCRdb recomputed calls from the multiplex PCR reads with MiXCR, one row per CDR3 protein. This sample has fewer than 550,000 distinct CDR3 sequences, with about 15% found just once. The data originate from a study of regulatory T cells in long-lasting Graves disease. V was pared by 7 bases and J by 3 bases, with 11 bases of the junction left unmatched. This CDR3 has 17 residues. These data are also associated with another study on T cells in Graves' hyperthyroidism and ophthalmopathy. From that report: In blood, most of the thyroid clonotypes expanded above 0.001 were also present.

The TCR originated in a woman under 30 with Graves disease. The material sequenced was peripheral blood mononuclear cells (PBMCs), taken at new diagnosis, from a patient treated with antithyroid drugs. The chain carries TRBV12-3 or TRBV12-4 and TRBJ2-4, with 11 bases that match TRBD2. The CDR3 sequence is CASKTQLAGGVKNIQYF. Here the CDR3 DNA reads TGTGCCAGCAAAACACAATTAGCGGGAGGGGTCAAAAACATTCAGTACTTC.